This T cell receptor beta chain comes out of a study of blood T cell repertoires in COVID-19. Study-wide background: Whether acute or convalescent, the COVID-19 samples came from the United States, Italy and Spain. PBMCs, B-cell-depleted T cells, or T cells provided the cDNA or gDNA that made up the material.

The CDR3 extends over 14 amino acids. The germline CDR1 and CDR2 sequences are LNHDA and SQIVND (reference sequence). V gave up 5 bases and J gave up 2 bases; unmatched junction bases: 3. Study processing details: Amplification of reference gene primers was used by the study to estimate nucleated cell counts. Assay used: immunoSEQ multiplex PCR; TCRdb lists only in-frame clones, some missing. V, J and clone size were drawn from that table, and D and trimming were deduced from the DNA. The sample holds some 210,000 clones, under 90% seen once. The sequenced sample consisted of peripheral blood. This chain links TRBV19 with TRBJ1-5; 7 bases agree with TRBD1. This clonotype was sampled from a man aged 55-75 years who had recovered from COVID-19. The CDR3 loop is CASSPGTGNQPQHF. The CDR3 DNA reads TGTGCCAGTAGTCCCGGGACAGGCAATCAGCCCCAGCATTTT. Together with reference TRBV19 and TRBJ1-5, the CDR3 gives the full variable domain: DGGITQSPKYLFRKEGQNVTLSCEQNLNHDAMYWYRQDPGQGLRLIYYSQIVNDFQKGDIAEGYSVSREKKESFPLTVTSAQKNPTAFYLCASSPGTGNQPQHFGDGTRLSIL.